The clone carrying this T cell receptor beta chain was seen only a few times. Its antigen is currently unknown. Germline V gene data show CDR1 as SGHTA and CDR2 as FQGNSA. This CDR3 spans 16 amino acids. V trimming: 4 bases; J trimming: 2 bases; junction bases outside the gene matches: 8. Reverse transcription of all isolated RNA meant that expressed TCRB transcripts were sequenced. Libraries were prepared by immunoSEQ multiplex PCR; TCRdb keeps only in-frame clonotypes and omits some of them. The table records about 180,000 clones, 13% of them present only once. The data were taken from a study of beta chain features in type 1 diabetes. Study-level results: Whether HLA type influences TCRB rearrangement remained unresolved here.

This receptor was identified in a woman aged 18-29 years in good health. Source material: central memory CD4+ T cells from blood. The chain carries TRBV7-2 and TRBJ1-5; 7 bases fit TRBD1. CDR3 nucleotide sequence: TGTGCCAGCAGCTCAGGACAGGCCGGTGGCAATCAGCCCCAGCATTTT. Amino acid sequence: CASSSGQAGGNQPQHF.